This passage covers 25 T cell receptor beta chains from one sample sequenced in a study of shared clonotypes between healthy human individuals. The repertoire was sequenced with immunoSEQ multiplex PCR; TCRdb's copy has only in-frame clones and lacks some. The table has some 2 million clones, about 95% seen once. CD45RO-negative, CCR7-selected cells formed the naive CD8 fraction, which excluded terminally differentiated effector memory CD45RA+ cells. Sequences were obtained from naive CD8+ T cells sorted from blood. Receptor source: a man in his late teens or twenties in good health.

V is TRBV6-4 and J is TRBJ2-1, with TRBD2 matching over 11 bases. The CDR3 runs 15 residues. Trimming took 7 bases from V and 6 from J; bases not matched to a gene: 8. CDR1 and CDR2 from the germline V gene are MRHNA and SNTAGT. Here the CDR3 DNA reads TGTGCCAGCATGGAGATAGCGGGAGGGGGCAATGAGCAGTTCTTC. It specifies CASMEIAGGGNEQFF.

This chain joins TRBV7-9 and TRBJ2-1, with no clear D. This CDR3 has 14 amino acids. Germline CDR1 reads SEHNR; CDR2 reads FQNEAQ (reference sequence). Trimming took off 2 bases at V and 3 bases at J, with 8 bases between the two ends. The CDR3 region has the DNA TGTGCCAGCAGCTTAATTAACGTCTACAATGAGCAGTTCTTC. Amino acids: CASSLINVYNEQFF.

J is TRBJ1-5 and V is TRBV9; no clear D. Germline V CDR1 and CDR2: SGDLS, YYNGEE. With 3 bases removed from V and 7 bases from J, the gap between germline ends came to 17 bases. This CDR3 is built from 15 residues. CDR3 in amino acids: CASSEDSGFGQPQHF. CDR3 nucleotides: TGTGCCAGCAGCGAAGATAGTGGATTCGGACAGCCCCAGCATTTT.

Concerning this clone itself: Other DNA variants within this sample encode the same CDR3. The genes are TRBV11-2 and TRBJ2-7, with no clear D. The CDR3 contains 12 residues. Looked up from germline, CDR1 is SGHAT and CDR2 is FQNNGV. V shed 3 bases and J shed 0 bases, with 3 bases lying between them. As DNA, the CDR3 is TGTGCCAGCAGCTTGGCCTCCTACGAGCAGTACTTC. Its translation is CASSLASYEQYF.

The chain combines TRBV7-9 with TRBJ1-1; D is uncertain. The V gene lost 5 bases and the J gene lost 0 bases, with 16 bases spanning the gap. The CDR3 length is 16 residues. The germline CDR1 and CDR2 sequences are SEHNR and FQNEAQ (reference sequence). DNA of the CDR3: TGTGCCAGCAGCCCCGAGGACGTCTCCATGAACACTGAAGCTTTCTTT. Translation: CASSPEDVSMNTEAFF.

The genes are TRBV30 and TRBJ2-1; 7 bases agree with TRBD1. This CDR3 has 11 residues. The V gene end was trimmed by 5 bases and the J gene end by 9 bases; junction bases not matched to a gene: 4. CDR1 is GTSNPN, CDR2 SVGIG, per germline (reference sequence). The CDR3 loop reads CAWDRAGEQFF. The CDR3 DNA is TGTGCCTGGGACAGGGCGGGTGAGCAGTTCTTC. Variable domain in full (rest from reference TRBV30 and TRBJ2-1): SQTIHQWPATLVQPVGSPLSLECTVEGTSNPNLYWYRQAAGRGLQLLFYSVGIGQISSEVPQNLSASRPQDRQFILSSKKLLLSDSGFYLCAWDRAGEQFFGPGTRLTVL.

This rearrangement joins TRBV30 to TRBJ2-1; D gene uncertain. The CDR3 spans 14 residues. Germline assignment: CDR1 GTSNPN and CDR2 SVGIG (reference sequence). The ends were cut back, 0 bases at V and 2 bases at J, with 8 bases in the middle. The CDR3 DNA reads TGTGCCTGGAGTGTACCAGGAACCTACAATGAGCAGTTCTTC. Residues: CAWSVPGTYNEQFF.

The chain links TRBV7-9 to TRBJ1-1; TRBD1 might be the D (5 bases). Germline CDR1 SEHNR, CDR2 FQNEAQ (reference sequence). Trimming shortened V by 6 bases and J by 8 bases, and 13 bases separated the two germline ends. The CDR3 covers 12 residues. CDR3 sequence: CASSVQGGEAFF. The CDR3 DNA follows: TGTGCCAGCAGTGTTCAGGGTGGGGAAGCTTTCTTT.

The CDR3 coding sequence is TGTGCCAGCAGGGGGGGACTAACTGTTACTGAAGCTTTCTTT. As protein: CASRGGLTVTEAFF. The chain uses TRBV2 and TRBJ1-1, with D perhaps TRBD1 (5 bases). Trimming removed 6 bases from V and 5 bases from J, with 16 bases in between. The CDR3 is 14 residues long. The V gene's germline CDR1 is SNHLY and CDR2 FYNNEI.

V usage is TRBV11-2 and J usage is TRBJ2-1; 14 bases fit TRBD2. Germline assignment: CDR1 SGHAT and CDR2 FQNNGV. The CDR3 has 18 residues. After removal of 1 base from V and 9 bases from J, the junction contained 11 bases not matched to a gene. CDR3 in DNA: TGTGCCAGCAGCTTAGTGGGAGGGGGACTAGCGGGAGCAGGTGAGCAGTTCTTC. It specifies CASSLVGGGLAGAGEQFF.

The chain employs TRBV11-2 and TRBJ2-7; 13 positions match TRBD2. J gave up 4 bases and V 0 bases, and 9 bases lay outside the gene matches. In germline, CDR1 is SGHAT, CDR2 FQNNGV. The CDR3 extends over 18 amino acids. CDR3: CASSLDLTGLAGAYEQYF. CDR3 coding DNA: TGTGCCAGCAGCTTAGATCTGACAGGACTAGCGGGGGCGTACGAGCAGTACTTC.

The chain uses TRBV6-5 and TRBJ2-3; TRBD2 is a possible D gene (6 bases). The CDR3 is 15 residues long. Trimming took 6 bases from V and 3 from J, leaving 16 bases between them. Germline V gene sequence: CDR1 MNHEY, CDR2 SVGAGI. The CDR3 DNA is TGTGCCAGCAGCTCCGGGACTCTTGCTACAGATACGCAGTATTTT. Residues: CASSSGTLATDTQYF.

V usage is TRBV6-5 and J usage is TRBJ1-6, with D unclear. Germline CDR1 is MNHEY and CDR2 is SVGAGI. V lost 4 bases and J 9 bases, leaving 13 bases between the germline ends. CDR3 size: 14 residues. Written as DNA, the CDR3 is TGTGCCAGCAGTTCAGAGATGAGTATTTCACCCCTCCACTTT. Its translation: CASSSEMSISPLHF.

The chain joins TRBV6-5 to TRBJ2-7; tentatively, D is TRBD1 (7 bases). Per the germline V gene, CDR1 is MNHEY and CDR2 is SVGAGI. The germline V and J ends were trimmed by 4 bases and 3 bases, with 16 bases remaining between them. The CDR3 is made up of 15 amino acids. For the CDR3, the DNA is TGTGCCAGCAGTTCCTTTGACAGGGAGGTCTACGAGCAGTACTTC. Its protein is CASSSFDREVYEQYF.

The chain links TRBV6-5 to TRBJ2-7, with 9 nucleotides matching TRBD1. The CDR3 is 14 residues long. Germline V gene lookup returns CDR1 MNHEY and CDR2 SVGAGI. The junction had 4 bases not matched to a gene; V was cut back by 4 bases and J by 3 bases. As DNA, the CDR3 is TGTGCCAGCAGTTCGACAGGGGGGGACTACGAGCAGTACTTC. It codes for CASSSTGGDYEQYF.

J is TRBJ1-2 and V is TRBV27; maybe TRBD1 (6 bases). Trimming left V 4 bases short and J 4 bases short, with 16 bases between. The CDR3 has 15 residues. Germline V gives CDR1 MNHEY, CDR2 SMNVEV (reference sequence). CDR3 nucleotide sequence: TGTGCCAGCAGTTCTTACAGCGAAGGGGGCTATGGCTACACCTTC. It yields the protein CASSSYSEGGYGYTF.

This rearrangement joins TRBV10-3 to TRBJ1-6; 7 bases align to TRBD1. This CDR3 comprises 14 residues. CDR1 ENHRY and CDR2 SYGVKD come from the germline V gene. With V trimmed by 2 bases and J by 9 bases, 4 bases remained unmatched. For the CDR3, the DNA is TGTGCCATCAGTGAGGAGGGGGCTGGTTCACCCCTCCACTTT. This translates into CAISEEGAGSPLHF.

This chain joins TRBV11-2 and TRBJ2-3, with TRBD2 as a possible D gene (6 bases). Trimming cost V 1 base and J 1 base, with 9 bases left between them. The germline V gene encodes CDR1 SGHAT and CDR2 FQNNGV. CDR3 length: 15 residues. CDR3 amino acids: CASSLGPGGTDTQYF. As DNA, the CDR3 is TGTGCCAGCAGCTTAGGTCCGGGGGGCACAGATACGCAGTATTTT.

This clone came up a few times. This rearrangement joins TRBV5-1 to TRBJ1-1; D is unclear. V was shortened by 0 bases and J by 4 bases, with 10 bases between the two germline ends. The V gene's germline CDR1 is SGHRS and CDR2 YFSETQ. The CDR3 totals 14 residues. The CDR3 here is CASSLEASGTEAFF. The CDR3 coding sequence is TGCGCCAGCAGCTTGGAGGCCTCAGGCACTGAAGCTTTCTTT.

The genes are TRBV7-9 and TRBJ2-1; 8 bases agree with TRBD1. CDR1 is SEHNR, CDR2 FQNEAQ, per germline (reference sequence). The CDR3 totals 15 residues. J was trimmed by 5 bases and V by 1 base; bases with no gene match: 4. The CDR3 loop reads CASSLVTGEHNEQFF. The CDR3 DNA reads as TGTGCCAGCAGCTTAGTGACAGGGGAGCACAATGAGCAGTTCTTC.

The chain carries TRBV7-9 and TRBJ2-2; 8 bases agree with TRBD1. The V segment lost 3 bases and the J segment 6 bases; nucleotides outside the gene matches: 3. The germline V gene encodes CDR1 SEHNR and CDR2 FQNEAQ (reference sequence). This CDR3 is 14 amino acids long. The CDR3: CASSFTGGSGELFF. CDR3 bases: TGTGCCAGCAGCTTCACAGGGGGATCCGGGGAGCTGTTTTTT.

The chain joins TRBV6-6 to TRBJ1-2, with 8 bases matching TRBD1. CDR1 and CDR2 (germline): MNHNY, SVGAGI (reference sequence). This CDR3 region has 11 residues. V gave up 9 bases and J gave up 6 bases; unmatched junction bases: 3. The CDR3 nucleotides read TGTGCCAGTACAGGGGGGGATGGCTACACCTTC. Amino acids: CASTGGDGYTF.

CDR3 region: CASSSGQGISNEQYF. As DNA, the CDR3 is TGTGCCAGCAGCTCCGGACAGGGAATCTCGAACGAGCAGTACTTC. V and J are TRBV7-9 and TRBJ2-7; 8 nucleotides agree with TRBD1. Germline assignment: CDR1 SEHNR and CDR2 FQNEAQ (reference sequence). The V and J ends lost 4 bases and 5 bases, in that order; junction bases with no gene match: 10. The CDR3 runs 15 residues. The variable domain in full, completed from reference TRBV7-9 and TRBJ2-7, reads DTGVSQNPRHKITKRGQNVTFRCDPISEHNRLYWYRQTLGQGPEFLTYFQNEAQLEKSRLLSDRFSAERPKGSFSTLEIQRTEQGDSAMYLCASSSGQGISNEQYFGPGTRLTVT.

The chain joins TRBV6-6 to TRBJ2-5, with 8 bases identical to TRBD2. This CDR3 spans 16 amino acids. Germline V CDR1 and CDR2: MNHNY, SVGAGI (reference sequence). Losses at the gene ends were 3 bases for V and 5 bases for J; bases not matched to a gene: 11. This CDR3 is CASSYEIAGTRETQYF. Here the CDR3 DNA reads TGTGCCAGCAGTTATGAGATAGCGGGAACCCGGGAGACCCAGTACTTC.

The rearrangement joins TRBV6-1 to TRBJ1-2; 8 bases map to TRBD1. Germline trimming cut 7 bases from V and 4 bases from J; bases unmatched to any gene: 5. This CDR3 is built from 13 residues. Germline lookup yields CDR1 MNHNS and CDR2 SASEGT. CDR3: CASTDRASYGYTF. In DNA form, the CDR3 reads TGTGCCAGCACGGACAGGGCTAGCTATGGCTACACCTTC.